This TCR beta chain is drawn from a study of T cell responses to AZD1222 COVID-19 vaccine. Broader study findings: Along spike, vaccine-associated CD4 TCRs were found throughout, with dominance at 160-218 and 743-854. Samples come after the peak T cell response, not at day 14. Within unmutated variant regions lay the reported targets of nearly half of spike-specific TCRs. Only a handful of people who got AZD1222 tested seropositive at baseline.

In regard to this clone: The antigen remains unidentified.

The CDR3 contains 14 residues. Germline V gene lookup returns CDR1 SGHTA and CDR2 FQGNSA. V was pared by 5 bases and J by 4 bases, with 14 bases between. Method: immunoSEQ multiplex PCR; TCRdb's copy keeps in-frame clones and lacks some. The sample lists about 140,000 clones, approximately 90% occurring once. The rearrangement links TRBV7-2 to TRBJ2-5; D is undetermined. The input for sequencing was peripheral blood, taken on day 0 of AZD1222 vaccination. The source is an adult in good health. The CDR3 region has the DNA TGTGCCAGCAGCCCGGGCCTAAGGCCAGAGACCCAGTACTTC. It encodes CASSPGLRPETQYF.